A single TCR beta chain is shown here with its context. Antigen unknown. This entry comes from a study of post-analysis software for immune sequencing data. Study context: Patients had relapsing-remitting, secondary progressive or progressive-relapsing multiple sclerosis; some lacked subtype. Overall study results and limits: TRBV5-6, TRBV5-1 and TRBV20-1 belonged to a set of about 5 TRBV segments that were more frequent in patients than controls. People with multiple sclerosis had a significantly lower normalized Chao1 diversity than controls did. Same-batch preparations were strongly co-clustered by F measure.

The V and J ends lost 4 bases and 7 bases respectively, with 16 bases between them. CDR1 and CDR2 (germline): SGHRS, YFSETQ. The CDR3 loop spans 14 amino acids. Carried by the TCR beta cDNA libraries were unique molecular identifiers. A population of about 1 to 11 million T cells gave rise to roughly 0.5 million cDNA molecules. A single record per CDR3 protein comes from TCRdb applying MiXCR to the PCR reads. The sample yields a few hundred thousand distinct CDR3 sequences, approximately 42% seen once. This TCR derives from a girl aged 2-10 years with multiple sclerosis. Specimen: blood. J is TRBJ2-3 and V is TRBV5-1; perhaps D is TRBD1 or TRBD2 (6 bases each). CDR3 protein: CASSAGHHPHTQYF. The DNA for the CDR3 is TGCGCCAGCAGCGCGGGACACCACCCACATACGCAGTATTTT.